This T cell receptor (beta chain) was recorded in a study of shared clonotypes between healthy human individuals. General study findings and limits: A reduction in generation probabilities was seen for non-shared clonotypes relative to those shared by all four donors. Clonotype sharing across several donors was observed for around 5.1% of naive CD4 clonotypes.

Naive-designated CD8 cells lacked CD45RO, were positively enriched for CCR7, and omitted terminally differentiated effector memory CD45RA+ cells. Caucasian adults living in Nashville, Tennessee, provided all samples. As for this clone: What it binds is not known.

Replicate sorted-subset PCRs were loaded with approximately 200 ng DNA, 31,000 or so T cell genomes. The protocol was immunoSEQ multiplex PCR, while the TCRdb copy is restricted to in-frame clones and leaves out a portion. The profile shows around 550,000 clones, roughly 95% of them singletons. This CDR3 spans 16 amino acids. V gave up 5 bases and J gave up 9 bases; unmatched junction bases: 11. From germline, CDR1 is MDHEN and CDR2 SYDVKM. The receptor was isolated from a woman aged 25 to 45 in good health. The V and J genes are TRBV28 and TRBJ2-2; TRBD2 matches at 11 bases. The specimen sequenced was naive CD8+ T cells sorted from blood. CDR3 nucleotide sequence: TGTGCCAGCAGTCCCCTAACTAGCGGGAGCCCGAGGGAGCTGTTTTTT. Protein: CASSPLTSGSPRELFF.